A single sample gave rise to the 31 T cell receptor beta chains below, sequenced in a study of OX40 agonist ivuxolimab in advanced cancers. The library was made by the immunoSEQ multiplex PCR assay. TCRdb took over this immuneACCESS table, retaining in-frame rearrangements with V and J assigned. Such tables are incomplete; in checked studies, under half of the missing clones stem from an unresolved V gene, and the remainder is unexplained. Here the sample has over 60,000 clones; about four fifths occur a single time. Jointly, the top ten make up 1.9% of the sample. The sequenced sample was CD4+ or CD8+ T cells sorted from blood, obtained in a trial of the OX40 agonist ivuxolimab. These receptor sequences come from an adult with an advanced solid tumor such as melanoma, head and neck, liver or kidney cancer.

The chain links TRBV25-1 to TRBJ1-2, with 9 bases matching TRBD1. CDR3 length: 16 amino acids. Trimming removed 5 bases from V and 8 bases from J; junction bases left unmatched: 15. Looked up from germline, CDR1 is MGHDK and CDR2 is SYGVNS. CDR3 loop: CASSSGTGNQGGGYTF. The CDR3 DNA reads as TGTGCCAGCAGTTCCGGGACAGGGAATCAGGGGGGCGGCTACACCTTC.

The chain carries TRBV19 and TRBJ2-1, with D perhaps TRBD1 or TRBD2 (5 bases each). This CDR3 comprises 15 residues. Germline V CDR1 and CDR2: LNHDA, SQIVND (reference sequence). V shed 5 bases and J shed 4 bases, with 15 bases lying between them. This chain's CDR3 is CASSPGAVLYNEQFF. The CDR3 DNA follows: TGTGCCAGTAGTCCCGGGGCGGTGCTGTACAATGAGCAGTTCTTC.

The chain is built from TRBV7-8 and TRBJ2-3; 9 bases line up with TRBD1. The CDR3 extends over 14 amino acids. J gave up 0 bases and V 8 bases, and 3 bases lay outside the gene matches. The germline V gene encodes CDR1 SGHVS and CDR2 FQNEAQ. CDR3 loop: CASRDRASTDTQYF. The CDR3 DNA follows: TGTGCCAGCCGGGACAGGGCTAGCACAGATACGCAGTATTTT.

V gene TRBV18 combines with J gene TRBJ1-4; tentatively, D is TRBD1 (5 bases). Trimming stripped 3 bases from V and 8 bases from J, with 10 bases between. The CDR3 loop spans 13 amino acids. Per germline, CDR1 KGHSH and CDR2 LQKENI. CDR3 residues: CASSPGGDEKLFF. The CDR3 coding sequence is TGTGCCAGCTCACCTGGGGGAGACGAAAAACTGTTTTTT.

The J gene is TRBJ2-2, the V gene TRBV6-4, with 7 bases matching TRBD2. CDR3 length equals 16 residues. Trimming removed 2 bases from V and 5 bases from J; junction bases left unmatched: 8. Germline CDR1 MRHNA, CDR2 SNTAGT. CDR3 coding DNA: TGTGCCAGCAGTGACGGAGTGGGAGGGCCAACCGGGGAGCTGTTTTTT. This codes for CASSDGVGGPTGELFF.

The V call is TRBV25-1, the J call TRBJ2-7, with 8 nucleotides matching TRBD2. This CDR3 comprises 14 residues. Germline V gene data show CDR1 as MGHDK and CDR2 as SYGVNS. Trimming removed 3 bases from V and 8 bases from J; junction bases left unmatched: 9. CDR3 coding DNA: TGTGCCAGCAGTGACTCTAGCGGGCTCCCAAAGCAGTACTTC. Its protein product is CASSDSSGLPKQYF.

This clone was observed once. The chain employs TRBV6-6 and TRBJ2-1; the match to TRBD1 covers 7 bases. Looked up from germline, CDR1 is MNHNY and CDR2 is SVGAGI (reference sequence). This CDR3 has 15 amino acids. J was trimmed by 7 bases and V by 0 bases; bases with no gene match: 6. The CDR3 DNA sequence: TGTGCCAGCAGTTACTCGTCGCAGGGGGTGAATGAGCAGTTCTTC. Its protein is CASSYSSQGVNEQFF.

The CDR3 loop is CASRLGQGASGYTF. CDR3 DNA sequence: TGTGCCAGCAGACTAGGACAGGGGGCAAGTGGCTACACCTTC. The chain is built from TRBV11-2 and TRBJ1-2; 11 bases match TRBD1. V was clipped by 6 bases and J by 7 bases; unmatched bases: 7. Germline V lookup: CDR1 SGHAT, CDR2 FQNNGV. The CDR3 is 14 residues long.

The chain uses TRBV6-1 and TRBJ1-4, with D tentatively TRBD1 (5 bases). The germline V and J ends were trimmed by 2 bases and 7 bases, with 8 bases remaining between them. Germline V gene data show CDR1 as MNHNS and CDR2 as SASEGT. This CDR3 has 13 amino acids. DNA of the CDR3: TGTGCCAGCAGTGAACAGGGAGGTGAAAAACTGTTTTTT. This codes for CASSEQGGEKLFF.

This clone was observed a single time. The chain couples TRBV2 to TRBJ2-7; no reliable D call. Germline V CDR1 and CDR2: SNHLY, FYNNEI. CDR3 length: 13 residues. V was pared by 6 bases and J by 3 bases, with 12 bases between. The CDR3 DNA follows: TGTGCCAGCAGCAACTCCCCAGGCTACGAGCAGTACGTC. Translating gives CASSNSPGYEQYV.

The count of this clone is one. The chain recombines TRBV10-3 with TRBJ1-2; a possible D gene is TRBD1 (5 bases). In germline, CDR1 is ENHRY, CDR2 SYGVKD. V was clipped by 3 bases and J by 0 bases, with 11 bases between them. The CDR3 has 15 amino acids. DNA of the CDR3: TGTGCCATCAGTGAACCTGACAGAGCTAACTATGGCTACACCTTC. Its protein product is CAISEPDRANYGYTF.

The CDR3 region has the DNA TGTGCCAGCAGCTTGCTCGGCAGGGGGCGAGTCACTGAAGCTTTCTTT. It yields the protein CASSLLGRGRVTEAFF. The chain recombines TRBV5-6 with TRBJ1-1, with 8 bases that match TRBD1. CDR1 is SGHDT, CDR2 YYEEEE, per germline. V shed 1 base, J shed 4 bases, and the junction held 9 bases outside the gene matches. The CDR3 loop spans 16 amino acids. Variable domain in full (rest from reference TRBV5-6 and TRBJ1-1): DAGVTQSPTHLIKTRGQQVTLRCSPKSGHDTVSWYQQALGQGPQFIFQYYEEEERQRGNFPDRFSGHQFPNYSSELNVNALLLGDSALYLCASSLLGRGRVTEAFFGQGTRLTVV.

This sequence joins TRBV18 and TRBJ1-4, with a tentative D call TRBD1 (6 bases). This CDR3 region has 17 residues. V lost 5 bases to trimming and J lost 1 base, with 17 bases between them. CDR1 is KGHSH, CDR2 LQKENI, per germline. The CDR3 reads CASSSNRAVGTNEKLFF. CDR3 sequence (DNA): TGTGCCAGCTCATCCAACAGGGCCGTGGGAACTAATGAAAAACTGTTTTTT.

The chain links TRBV11-2 to TRBJ1-6; D gene ambiguous. The length of the CDR3 is 16 residues. Per germline, CDR1 SGHAT and CDR2 FQNNGV. V was shortened by 0 bases and J by 9 bases, with 15 bases between the two germline ends. The CDR3: CASSLDLPGLGSPLHF. In DNA, the CDR3 is TGTGCCAGCAGCTTAGATCTGCCGGGTTTGGGTTCACCCCTCCACTTT.

V and J are TRBV5-1 and TRBJ1-1; D not resolved. The CDR3 runs to 13 residues. Germline values: CDR1 SGHRS, CDR2 YFSETQ. The V gene lost 4 bases and the J gene lost 1 base, with 8 bases spanning the gap. As DNA, the CDR3 is TGCGCCAGCAGCCAGAACGGGAACACTGAAGCTTTCTTT. Translating it yields CASSQNGNTEAFF. The variable domain in full, with the rest retrieved from reference TRBV5-1 and TRBJ1-1, is KAGVTQTPRYLIKTRGQQVTLSCSPISGHRSVSWYQQTPGQGLQFLFEYFSETQRNKGNFPGRFSGRQFSNSRSEMNVSTLELGDSALYLCASSQNGNTEAFFGQGTRLTVV.

Concerning this clone: One end of the junction is discordant with germline, which a read error may explain. This CDR3 is also generated by other DNA sequences in the sample. V usage is TRBV4-1 and J usage is TRBJ1-1; 8 bases map to TRBD1. CDR1 is MGHRA, CDR2 YSYEKL, per germline. The CDR3 loop spans 15 amino acids. The CDR3 region has the DNA TGCGCCAGCAGTCAAGCGGGACAGGCGGCCACTGAAGCTTTCTTT. This translates into CASSQAGQAATEAFF.

V is TRBV19 and J is TRBJ1-4, with TRBD1 matching 11 bases. The CDR3 extends over 18 amino acids. The germline V gene has CDR1 LNHDA and CDR2 SQIVND (reference sequence). The V gene end was trimmed by 3 bases and the J gene end by 2 bases; junction bases not matched to a gene: 8. CDR3 loop: CASSIRRTGGSTNEKLFF. CDR3 in DNA: TGTGCCAGTAGTATCCGCAGGACAGGGGGCAGCACTAATGAAAAACTGTTTTTT.

V and J are TRBV11-3 and TRBJ2-7, with 12 bases identical to TRBD2. This CDR3 has 15 residues. Losses at the gene ends were 4 bases for V and 6 bases for J; bases not matched to a gene: 7. Germline CDR1 and CDR2: SGHNT and YENEEA. The CDR3: CASSSPSGRALEQYF. CDR3 coding DNA: TGTGCCAGCAGCTCTCCTAGCGGGAGGGCCCTCGAGCAGTACTTC.

The chain is built from TRBV6-6 and TRBJ2-5, with D possibly being TRBD1 or TRBD2 (5 bases each). Judging by the DNA end, TRBJ2-7 fits better; the J call may be wrong. The germline gives CDR1 MNHNY, CDR2 SVGAGI (reference sequence). This CDR3 is 14 amino acids long. CDR3 sequence (DNA): TGTGCCAGCAGTAGGGACGGAAACTCCTACGAGCAGTACTTC. Translated, it gives CASSRDGNSYEQYF.

V and J are TRBV5-6 and TRBJ2-1; 7 bases are a match to TRBD2. V shed 0 bases, J shed 9 bases, and the junction held 9 bases outside the gene matches. The CDR3 totals 15 residues. Germline values: CDR1 SGHDT, CDR2 YYEEEE. The CDR3 coding sequence is TGTGCCAGCAGCTTGGATCCTAGCGGCGGGTTTGAGCAGTTCTTC. It specifies CASSLDPSGGFEQFF.

The V and J genes are TRBV7-2 and TRBJ1-2; D gene unclear. The CDR3 consists of 14 residues. V gave up 2 bases and J gave up 8 bases, with 15 bases separating them. CDR1 is SGHTA, CDR2 FQGNSA, per germline. CDR3 nucleotides: TGTGCCAGCAGCTTAAACCCCGGGGTTCGAGGCTACACCTTC. Translating it yields CASSLNPGVRGYTF.

The V call is TRBV4-1, the J call TRBJ1-5; D ambiguous. Between the trimmed V and J ends, which lost 0 bases and 5 bases, there was a span of 8 bases. The CDR3 has 14 residues. Per the germline V gene, CDR1 is MGHRA and CDR2 is YSYEKL. As DNA, the CDR3 is TGCGCCAGCAGCCAAGAATATGTCGATCAGCCCCAGCATTTT. Amino acids: CASSQEYVDQPQHF.

The V and J genes are TRBV5-1 and TRBJ2-5; D may correspond to TRBD1 or TRBD2 (5 bases each). The CDR3 extends over 15 amino acids. V was trimmed by 1 base and J by 1 base, leaving 11 bases between them. CDR1 is SGHRS and CDR2 is YFSETQ in the germline V gene. The CDR3 nucleotides read TGCGCCAGCAGCTTGATTGGGACCCTCCAAGAGACCCAGTACTTC. Encoded protein: CASSLIGTLQETQYF. The complete variable domain, with remaining parts taken from reference TRBV5-1 and TRBJ2-5, reads KAGVTQTPRYLIKTRGQQVTLSCSPISGHRSVSWYQQTPGQGLQFLFEYFSETQRNKGNFPGRFSGRQFSNSRSEMNVSTLELGDSALYLCASSLIGTLQETQYFGPGTRLLVL.

The chain joins TRBV6-1 to TRBJ1-2; tentative D call: TRBD1 (5 bases). This CDR3 region has 15 residues. CDR1 MNHNS and CDR2 SASEGT come from the germline V gene. V shed 5 bases and J shed 5 bases, with 18 bases lying between them. DNA of the CDR3: TGTGCCAGCAGTACAGAACGGGACGCACTTTATGGCTACACCTTC. Translating gives CASSTERDALYGYTF.

V usage is TRBV2 and J usage is TRBJ2-3; D not resolved. V lost 4 bases and J 0 bases, leaving 5 bases between the germline ends. Germline CDR1 SNHLY, CDR2 FYNNEI. The CDR3 consists of 13 residues. The CDR3: CASSGASTDTQYF. CDR3 nucleotides: TGTGCCAGCAGTGGGGCTAGCACAGATACGCAGTATTTT.

This sequence joins TRBV5-1 and TRBJ2-7, with TRBD2 identical over 9 bases. The CDR3 covers 15 residues. Germline CDR1 SGHRS, CDR2 YFSETQ. V shed 0 bases, J shed 3 bases, and the junction held 4 bases outside the gene matches. CDR3 loop: CASSLGAGGFYEQYF. The CDR3 region has the DNA TGCGCCAGCAGCTTGGGAGCGGGAGGTTTCTACGAGCAGTACTTC.

The chain uses TRBV2 and TRBJ2-5; D is uncertain. The germline V gene has CDR1 SNHLY and CDR2 FYNNEI. CDR3 length equals 12 residues. Trimming left V 4 bases short and J 3 bases short, with 6 bases between. The CDR3 region is CASSVAKETQYF. CDR3 sequence (DNA): TGTGCCAGCAGTGTTGCGAAAGAGACCCAGTACTTC.

By proportion, this clone is medium-sized. The chain has TRBV7-6 and TRBJ1-1, with 7 bases identical to TRBD1. Trimming removed 6 bases from V and 1 base from J; junction bases left unmatched: 5. CDR1 is SGHVS, CDR2 FNYEAQ, per germline. This CDR3 has 14 residues. CDR3: CASSWDSWNTEAFF. The CDR3 bases are TGTGCCAGCAGTTGGGACAGTTGGAACACTGAAGCTTTCTTT.

The V call is TRBV4-3, the J call TRBJ1-2; TRBD1 might be the D (5 bases). The CDR3 is 16 residues long. Trimming shortened V by 0 bases and J by 5 bases, and 16 bases separated the two germline ends. Germline-derived CDR1 and CDR2 are LGHNA and YSLEER. CDR3 in amino acids: CASSQDLTAPSYGYTF. The CDR3 DNA is TGCGCCAGCAGCCAAGATCTGACAGCTCCATCGTATGGCTACACCTTC.

The chain is built from TRBV7-9 and TRBJ1-4; D may be TRBD1 (5 bases). Germline V CDR1 and CDR2: SEHNR, FQNEAQ (reference sequence). Trimming took off 6 bases at V and 5 bases at J, with 16 bases between the two ends. The CDR3 is made up of 15 amino acids. The CDR3 reads CASSLPDSPNEKLFF. CDR3 DNA sequence: TGTGCCAGCAGTCTGCCCGACAGTCCCAATGAAAAACTGTTTTTT.

This chain uses TRBV4-3 with TRBJ2-1; TRBD2 matches 7 bases. From germline, CDR1 is LGHNA and CDR2 YSLEER. Trimming cost V 6 bases and J 4 bases; bases outside gene matches: 15. This CDR3 contains 17 residues. CDR3 sequence (DNA): TGCGCCAGCAGTCCAGAGCCTAGCGGAGTTCTTTACAATGAGCAGTTCTTC. Amino acids: CASSPEPSGVLYNEQFF.